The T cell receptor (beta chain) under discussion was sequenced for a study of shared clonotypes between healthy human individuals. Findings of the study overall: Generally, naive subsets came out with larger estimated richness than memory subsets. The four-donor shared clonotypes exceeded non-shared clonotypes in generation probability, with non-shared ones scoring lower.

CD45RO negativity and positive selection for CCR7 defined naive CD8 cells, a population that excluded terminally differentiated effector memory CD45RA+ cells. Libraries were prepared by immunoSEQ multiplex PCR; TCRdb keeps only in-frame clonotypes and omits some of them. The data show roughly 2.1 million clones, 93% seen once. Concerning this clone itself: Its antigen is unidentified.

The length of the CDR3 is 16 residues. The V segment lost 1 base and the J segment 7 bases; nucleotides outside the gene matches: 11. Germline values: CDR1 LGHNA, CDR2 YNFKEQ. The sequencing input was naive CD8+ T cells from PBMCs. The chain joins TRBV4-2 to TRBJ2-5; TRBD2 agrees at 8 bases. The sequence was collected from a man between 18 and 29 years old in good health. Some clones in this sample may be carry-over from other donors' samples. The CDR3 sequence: CASSQVSVAGPRTQYF. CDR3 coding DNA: TGTGCCAGCAGCCAAGTGTCGGTAGCGGGGCCCAGGACCCAGTACTTC.